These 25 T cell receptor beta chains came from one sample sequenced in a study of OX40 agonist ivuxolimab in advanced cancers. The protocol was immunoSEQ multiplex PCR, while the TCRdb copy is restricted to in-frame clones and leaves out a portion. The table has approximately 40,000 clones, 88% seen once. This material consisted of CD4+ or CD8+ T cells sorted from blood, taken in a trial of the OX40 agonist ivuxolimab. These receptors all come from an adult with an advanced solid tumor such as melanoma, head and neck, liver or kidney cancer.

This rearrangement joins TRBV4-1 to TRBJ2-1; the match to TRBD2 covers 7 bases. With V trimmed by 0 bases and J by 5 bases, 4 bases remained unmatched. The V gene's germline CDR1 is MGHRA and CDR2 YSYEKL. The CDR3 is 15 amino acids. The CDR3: CASSQDTSENNEQFF. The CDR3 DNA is TGCGCCAGCAGCCAAGATACTAGCGAGAACAATGAGCAGTTCTTC.

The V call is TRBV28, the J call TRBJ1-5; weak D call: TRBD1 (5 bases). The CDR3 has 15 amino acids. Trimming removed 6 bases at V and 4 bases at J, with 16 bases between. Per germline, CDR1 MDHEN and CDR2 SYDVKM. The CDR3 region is CASRPTGLANQPQHF. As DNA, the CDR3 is TGTGCCAGCAGGCCTACGGGACTTGCGAATCAGCCCCAGCATTTT.

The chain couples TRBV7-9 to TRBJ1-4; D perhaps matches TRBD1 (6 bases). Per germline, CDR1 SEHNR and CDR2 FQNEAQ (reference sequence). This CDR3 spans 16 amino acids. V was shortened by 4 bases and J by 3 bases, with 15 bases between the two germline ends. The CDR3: CASSYRVFVSNEKLFF. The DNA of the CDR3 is TGTGCCAGCAGCTACAGGGTTTTCGTATCTAATGAAAAACTGTTTTTT.

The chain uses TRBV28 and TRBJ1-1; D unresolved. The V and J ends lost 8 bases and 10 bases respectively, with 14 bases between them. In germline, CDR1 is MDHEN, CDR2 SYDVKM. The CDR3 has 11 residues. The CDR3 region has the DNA TGTGCCAGCGATCGCGGTTACCTAGCTTTCTTT. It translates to CASDRGYLAFF.

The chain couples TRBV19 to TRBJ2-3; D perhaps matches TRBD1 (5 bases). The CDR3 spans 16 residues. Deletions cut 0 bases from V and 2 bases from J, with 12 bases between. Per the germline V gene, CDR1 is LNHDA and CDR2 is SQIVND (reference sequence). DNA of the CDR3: TGTGCCAGTAGTATAGATCTCGGACACATCACAGATACGCAGTATTTT. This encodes CASSIDLGHITDTQYF.

As DNA, the CDR3 is TGTGCCAGCTCACCAGCCGGGTTAGGGAATTACGAGCAGTACTTC. Translating it yields CASSPAGLGNYEQYF. The gene calls are TRBV18 and TRBJ2-7; D is ambiguous. The CDR3 spans 15 residues. The germline gives CDR1 KGHSH, CDR2 LQKENI. V dropped 2 bases and J dropped 4 bases, with 15 bases sitting between them.

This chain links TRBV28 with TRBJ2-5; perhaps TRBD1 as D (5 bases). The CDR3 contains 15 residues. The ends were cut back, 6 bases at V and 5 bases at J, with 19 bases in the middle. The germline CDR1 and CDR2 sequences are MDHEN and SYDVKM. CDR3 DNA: TGTGCCAGCAGCCCAAGCCTGGGGCGTCGGGAGACCCAGTACTTC. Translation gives CASSPSLGRRETQYF.

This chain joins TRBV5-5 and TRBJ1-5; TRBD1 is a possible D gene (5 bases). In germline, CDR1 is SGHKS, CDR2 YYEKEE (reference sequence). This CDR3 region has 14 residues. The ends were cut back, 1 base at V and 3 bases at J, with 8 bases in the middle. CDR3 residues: CASSLQGDNQPQHF. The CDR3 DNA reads TGTGCCAGCAGCTTGCAGGGTGACAATCAGCCCCAGCATTTT.

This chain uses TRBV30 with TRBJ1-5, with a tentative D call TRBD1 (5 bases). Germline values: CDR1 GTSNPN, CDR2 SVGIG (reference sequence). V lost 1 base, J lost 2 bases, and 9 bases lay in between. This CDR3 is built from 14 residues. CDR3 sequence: CAWSGGVGNQPQHF. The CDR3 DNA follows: TGTGCCTGGAGTGGGGGGGTTGGCAATCAGCCCCAGCATTTT.

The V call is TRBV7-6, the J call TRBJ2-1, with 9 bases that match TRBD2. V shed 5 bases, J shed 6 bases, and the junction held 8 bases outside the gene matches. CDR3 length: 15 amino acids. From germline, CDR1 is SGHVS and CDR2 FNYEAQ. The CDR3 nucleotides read TGTGCCAGCAGCGGTTTGCGGGAGGGCGGCAATGAGCAGTTCTTC. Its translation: CASSGLREGGNEQFF.

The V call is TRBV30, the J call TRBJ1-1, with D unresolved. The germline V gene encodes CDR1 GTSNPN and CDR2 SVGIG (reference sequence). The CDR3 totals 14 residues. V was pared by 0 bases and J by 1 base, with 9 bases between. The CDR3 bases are TGTGCCTGGAGTGTATTCAGCTGGAACACTGAAGCTTTCTTT. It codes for CAWSVFSWNTEAFF.

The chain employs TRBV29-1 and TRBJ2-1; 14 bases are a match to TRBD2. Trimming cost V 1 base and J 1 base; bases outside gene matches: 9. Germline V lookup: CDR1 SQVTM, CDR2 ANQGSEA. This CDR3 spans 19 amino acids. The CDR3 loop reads CSVEGVGTSGRGSYNEQFF. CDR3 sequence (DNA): TGCAGCGTTGAAGGGGTGGGGACTAGCGGGAGAGGGTCCTACAATGAGCAGTTCTTC.

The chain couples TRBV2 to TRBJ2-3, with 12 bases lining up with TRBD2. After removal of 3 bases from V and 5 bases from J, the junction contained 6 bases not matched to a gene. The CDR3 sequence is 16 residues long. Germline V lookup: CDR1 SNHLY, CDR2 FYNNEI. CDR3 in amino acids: CASSETTSGRVDTQYF. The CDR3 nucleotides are TGTGCCAGCAGTGAGACGACTAGCGGGAGAGTAGATACGCAGTATTTT.

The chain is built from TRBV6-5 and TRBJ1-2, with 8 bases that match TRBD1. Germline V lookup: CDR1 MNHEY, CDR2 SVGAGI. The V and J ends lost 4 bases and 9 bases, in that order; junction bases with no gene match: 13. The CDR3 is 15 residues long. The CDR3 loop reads CASSLRTGKVRSYTF. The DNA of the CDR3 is TGTGCCAGCAGTTTACGGACAGGGAAGGTGCGGAGCTACACCTTC.

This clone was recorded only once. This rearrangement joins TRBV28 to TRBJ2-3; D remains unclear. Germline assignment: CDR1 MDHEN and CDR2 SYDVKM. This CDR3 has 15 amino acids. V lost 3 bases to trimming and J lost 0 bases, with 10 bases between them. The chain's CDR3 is CASSFSPVSTDTQYF. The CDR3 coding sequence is TGTGCCAGCAGTTTCAGCCCCGTAAGCACAGATACGCAGTATTTT.

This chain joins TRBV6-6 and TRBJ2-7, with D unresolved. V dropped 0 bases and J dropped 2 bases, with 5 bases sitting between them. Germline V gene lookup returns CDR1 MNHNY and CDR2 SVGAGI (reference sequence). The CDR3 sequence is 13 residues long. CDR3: CASSYSVAYEQYF. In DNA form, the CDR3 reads TGTGCCAGCAGTTACTCGGTGGCCTACGAGCAGTACTTC.

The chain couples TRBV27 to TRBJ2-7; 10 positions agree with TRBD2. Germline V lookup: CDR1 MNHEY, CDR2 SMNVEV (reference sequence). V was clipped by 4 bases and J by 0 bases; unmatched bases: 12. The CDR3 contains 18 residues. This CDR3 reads CASSSFSDTSGVSYEQYF. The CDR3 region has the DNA TGTGCCAGCAGTTCATTTAGTGATACTAGCGGGGTCTCCTACGAGCAGTACTTC.

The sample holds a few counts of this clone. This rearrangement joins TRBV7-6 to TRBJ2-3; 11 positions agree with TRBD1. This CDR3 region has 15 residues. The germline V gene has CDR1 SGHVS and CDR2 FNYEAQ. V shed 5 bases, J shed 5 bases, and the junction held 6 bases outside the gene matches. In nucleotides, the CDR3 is TGTGCCAGCAGCGATCCCGGGACAGGGGGAGATACGCAGTATTTT. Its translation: CASSDPGTGGDTQYF. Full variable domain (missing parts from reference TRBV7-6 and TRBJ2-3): GAGVSQSPRYKVTKRGQDVALRCDPISGHVSLYWYRQALGQGPEFLTYFNYEAQQDKSGLPNDRFSAERPEGSISTLTIQRTEQRDSAMYRCASSDPGTGGDTQYFGPGTRLTVL.

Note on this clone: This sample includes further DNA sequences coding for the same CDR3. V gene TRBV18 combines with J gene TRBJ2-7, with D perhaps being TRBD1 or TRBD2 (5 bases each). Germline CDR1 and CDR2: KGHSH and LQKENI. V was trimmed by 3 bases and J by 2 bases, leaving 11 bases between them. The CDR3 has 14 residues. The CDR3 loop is CASSPGTGPYEQYF. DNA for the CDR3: TGTGCCAGCTCACCCGGGACCGGACCCTACGAGCAGTACTTC.

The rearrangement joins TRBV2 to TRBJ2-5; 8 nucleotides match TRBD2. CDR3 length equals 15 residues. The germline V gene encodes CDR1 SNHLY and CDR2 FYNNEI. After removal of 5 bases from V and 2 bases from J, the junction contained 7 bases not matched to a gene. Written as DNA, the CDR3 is TGTGCCAGCAGTCCCGGGGGGGCAGGACAAGAGACCCAGTACTTC. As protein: CASSPGGAGQETQYF.

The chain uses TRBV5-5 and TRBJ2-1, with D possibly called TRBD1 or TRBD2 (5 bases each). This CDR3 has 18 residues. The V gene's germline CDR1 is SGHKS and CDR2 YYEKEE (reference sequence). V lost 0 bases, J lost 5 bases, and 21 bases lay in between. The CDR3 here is CASSLVLSVFGTDNEQFF. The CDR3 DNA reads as TGTGCCAGCAGCTTGGTCCTCTCAGTATTCGGGACGGACAATGAGCAGTTCTTC.

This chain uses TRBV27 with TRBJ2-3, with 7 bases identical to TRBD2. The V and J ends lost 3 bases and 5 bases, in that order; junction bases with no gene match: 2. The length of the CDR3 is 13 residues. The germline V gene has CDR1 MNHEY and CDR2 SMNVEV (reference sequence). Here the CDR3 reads CASSLLAVDTQYF. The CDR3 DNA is TGTGCCAGCAGTTTGCTAGCGGTAGATACGCAGTATTTT.

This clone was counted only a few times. The CDR3 bases are TGTGCCTGGTCCTCGACAGGGGAGAGGTTTATGCCCCAGCATTTT. Encoded protein: CAWSSTGERFMPQHF. The chain joins TRBV30 to TRBJ1-5, with TRBD1 identical over 8 bases. Per germline, CDR1 GTSNPN and CDR2 SVGIG (reference sequence). The junction had 15 bases not matched to a gene; V was cut back by 5 bases and J by 9 bases. There are 15 residues in the CDR3.

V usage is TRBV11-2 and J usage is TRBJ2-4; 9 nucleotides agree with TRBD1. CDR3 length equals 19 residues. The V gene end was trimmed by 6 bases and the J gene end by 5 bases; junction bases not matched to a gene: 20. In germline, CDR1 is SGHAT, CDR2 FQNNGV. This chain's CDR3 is CASRSITPLTGGVQNIQYF. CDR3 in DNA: TGTGCCAGCAGATCCATTACTCCCTTAACAGGGGGCGTTCAAAACATTCAGTACTTC.

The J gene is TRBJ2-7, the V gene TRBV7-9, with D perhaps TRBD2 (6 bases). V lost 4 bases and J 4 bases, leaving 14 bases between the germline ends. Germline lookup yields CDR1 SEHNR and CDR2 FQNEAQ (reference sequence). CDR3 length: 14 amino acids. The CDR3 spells CASSSRDSSYEQYF. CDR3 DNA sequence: TGTGCCAGCAGCTCCCGGGACTCCTCATACGAGCAGTACTTC.